These 10 T cell receptor beta chains share one sample of origin, sequenced in a study of technical replicates of blood from four donors. Assay used: immunoSEQ multiplex PCR; TCRdb lists only in-frame clones, some missing. The table shows over 70,000 clones, with 90% to 97% occurring only once. Sequencing was performed on T cells isolated from PBMCs. The receptors were sampled from a human donor in good health.

The chain couples TRBV28 to TRBJ2-5; a weak D match, TRBD2 (6 bases). Per germline, CDR1 MDHEN and CDR2 SYDVKM. This CDR3 has 12 amino acids. V was shortened by 6 bases and J by 5 bases, with 10 bases between the two germline ends. This CDR3 is CASRAGFETQYF. The CDR3 DNA reads as TGTGCCAGCAGAGCGGGTTTTGAGACCCAGTACTTC.

The chain recombines TRBV11-2 with TRBJ2-7; 11 bases agree with TRBD2. Germline CDR1 and CDR2: SGHAT and FQNNGV. The CDR3 runs to 16 residues. With 0 bases clipped from V and 6 bases from J, the junction kept 7 bases outside the gene matches. CDR3 nucleotide sequence: TGTGCCAGCAGCTTAGAACTAGCGGGGGCCTCTCGCGAGCAGTACTTC. Its translation is CASSLELAGASREQYF.

The chain is built from TRBV5-1 and TRBJ1-2; 7 bases map to TRBD1. V was clipped by 0 bases and J by 6 bases; unmatched bases: 5. Per germline, CDR1 SGHRS and CDR2 YFSETQ. CDR3 size: 14 residues. CDR3 sequence reads: CASSLVQGEDGYTF. CDR3 sequence (DNA): TGCGCCAGCAGCTTGGTTCAGGGGGAGGATGGCTACACCTTC.

The chain recombines TRBV5-1 with TRBJ1-2; D is perhaps TRBD1 (5 bases). The CDR3 runs to 12 residues. V was shortened by 4 bases and J by 2 bases, with 6 bases between the two germline ends. The V gene's germline CDR1 is SGHRS and CDR2 YFSETQ. The CDR3 protein is CASSPGNYGYTF. The CDR3 DNA is TGCGCCAGCAGCCCAGGGAACTATGGCTACACCTTC.

The rearrangement uses TRBV6-6 and TRBJ1-4; possible D gene TRBD1, 6 bases. CDR3 length equals 12 residues. Trimming removed 6 bases at V and 8 bases at J, with 10 bases between. Germline V gene data show CDR1 as MNHNY and CDR2 as SVGAGI (reference sequence). Here the CDR3 reads CASRTQGEKLFF. The CDR3 coding sequence is TGTGCCAGCAGGACGCAGGGGGAAAAACTGTTTTTT.

The chain has TRBV18 and TRBJ1-3, with TRBD1 as a possible D gene (6 bases). Germline V gives CDR1 KGHSH, CDR2 LQKENI. This CDR3 comprises 15 residues. Deletions cut 6 bases from V and 4 bases from J, with 16 bases between. CDR3 DNA sequence: TGTGCCAGCTCCCTACCCTCAGGGGCCGGAAACACCATATATTTT. Encoded protein: CASSLPSGAGNTIYF.

The rearrangement joins TRBV13 to TRBJ2-7, with TRBD2 as a possible D gene (5 bases). The CDR3 covers 16 residues. V was pared by 5 bases and J by 1 base, with 18 bases between. Germline CDR1 PRHDT, CDR2 FYEKMQ (reference sequence). CDR3 DNA sequence: TGTGCCAGCAGCCCACAGAGAGAGGGTTTTTCCTACGAGCAGTACTTC. Protein sequence: CASSPQREGFSYEQYF.

In this sample, this clone turned up a few times. The V call is TRBV5-1, the J call TRBJ1-4; D might be TRBD1 (5 bases). Deletions cut 6 bases from V and 7 bases from J, with 13 bases between. CDR1 is SGHRS and CDR2 is YFSETQ in the germline V gene. The CDR3 is made up of 13 amino acids. The CDR3 bases are TGCGCCAGCAACTCAGGGAGGGGTGAAAAACTGTTTTTT. This gives the protein CASNSGRGEKLFF.

This chain links TRBV19 with TRBJ1-2, with 7 nucleotides matching TRBD1. The CDR3 extends over 14 amino acids. Per germline, CDR1 LNHDA and CDR2 SQIVND (reference sequence). With V trimmed by 4 bases and J by 0 bases, 2 bases remained unmatched. The CDR3 protein is CASSRDSPNYGYTF. Here the CDR3 DNA reads TGTGCCAGTAGTAGGGACAGTCCTAACTATGGCTACACCTTC.

The rearrangement links TRBV18 to TRBJ1-5; perhaps TRBD1 as D (5 bases). The CDR3 length is 13 residues. The germline V gene has CDR1 KGHSH and CDR2 LQKENI. The V gene lost 6 bases and the J gene lost 5 bases, with 11 bases spanning the gap. The CDR3 DNA reads as TGTGCCAGCTCCCCAACGGGGGATCAGCCCCAGCATTTT. Translating it yields CASSPTGDQPQHF.